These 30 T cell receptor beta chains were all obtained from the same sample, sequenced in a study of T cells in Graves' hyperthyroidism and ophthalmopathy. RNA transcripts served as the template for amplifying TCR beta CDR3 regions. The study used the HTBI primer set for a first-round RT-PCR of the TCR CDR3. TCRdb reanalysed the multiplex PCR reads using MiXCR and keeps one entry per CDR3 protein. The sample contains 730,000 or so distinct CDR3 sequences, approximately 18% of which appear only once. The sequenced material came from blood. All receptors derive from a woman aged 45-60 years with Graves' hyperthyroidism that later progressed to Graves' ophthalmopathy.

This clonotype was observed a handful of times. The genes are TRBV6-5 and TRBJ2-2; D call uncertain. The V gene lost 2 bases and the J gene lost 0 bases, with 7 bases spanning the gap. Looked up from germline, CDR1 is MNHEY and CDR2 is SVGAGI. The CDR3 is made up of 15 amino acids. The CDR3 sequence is CASSYDLANTGELFF. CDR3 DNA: TGTGCCAGCAGTTACGATCTAGCGAACACCGGGGAGCTGTTTTTT.

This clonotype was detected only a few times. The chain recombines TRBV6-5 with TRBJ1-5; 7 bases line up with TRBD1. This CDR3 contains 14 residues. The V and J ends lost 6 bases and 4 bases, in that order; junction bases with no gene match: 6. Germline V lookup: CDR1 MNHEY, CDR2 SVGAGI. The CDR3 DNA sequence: TGTGCCAGCAGCTATGACAGGGATAATCAGCCCCAGCATTTT. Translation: CASSYDRDNQPQHF.

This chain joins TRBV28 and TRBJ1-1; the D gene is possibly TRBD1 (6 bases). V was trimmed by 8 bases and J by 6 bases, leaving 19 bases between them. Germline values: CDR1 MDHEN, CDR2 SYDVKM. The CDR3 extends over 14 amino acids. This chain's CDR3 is CASASDSPNSEAFF. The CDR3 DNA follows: TGTGCCAGCGCCTCGGACAGTCCAAATTCTGAAGCTTTCTTT.

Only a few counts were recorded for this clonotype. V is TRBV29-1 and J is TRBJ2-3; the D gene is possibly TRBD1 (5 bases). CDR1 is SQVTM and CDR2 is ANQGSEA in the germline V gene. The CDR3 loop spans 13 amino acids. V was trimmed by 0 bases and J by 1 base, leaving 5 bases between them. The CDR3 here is CSVEETGTDTQYF. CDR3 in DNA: TGCAGCGTTGAAGAGACAGGCACAGATACGCAGTATTTT.

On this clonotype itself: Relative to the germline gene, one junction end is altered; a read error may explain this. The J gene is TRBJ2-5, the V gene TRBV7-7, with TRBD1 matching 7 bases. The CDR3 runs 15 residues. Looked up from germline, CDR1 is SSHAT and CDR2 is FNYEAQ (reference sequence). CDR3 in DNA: TGTGCTAGCAGCCGGGACAGAAACGAGGGGGAGACCCAGTACTTC. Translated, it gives CASSRDRNEGETQYF. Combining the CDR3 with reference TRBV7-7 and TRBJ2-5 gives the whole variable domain GAGVSQSPRYKVTKRGQDVTLRCDPISSHATLYWYQQALGQGPEFLTYFNYEAQPDKSGLPSDRFSAERPEGSISTLTIQRTEQRDSAMYRCASSRDRNEGETQYFGPGTRLLVL.

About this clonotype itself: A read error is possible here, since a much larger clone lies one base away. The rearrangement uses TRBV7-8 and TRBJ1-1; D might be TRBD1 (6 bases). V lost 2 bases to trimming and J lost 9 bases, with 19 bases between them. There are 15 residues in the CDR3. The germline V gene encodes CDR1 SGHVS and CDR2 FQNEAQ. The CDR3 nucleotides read TGTGCCAGCAGCTTAATGGCGGGGGCAGGAACTAAAGCTTTCTTT. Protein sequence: CASSLMAGAGTKAFF.

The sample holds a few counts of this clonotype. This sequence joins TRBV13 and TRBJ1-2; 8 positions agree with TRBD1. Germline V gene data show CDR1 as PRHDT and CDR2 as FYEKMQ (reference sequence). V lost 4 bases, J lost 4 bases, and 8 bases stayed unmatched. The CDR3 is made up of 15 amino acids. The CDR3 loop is CASSSQPDRAYGYTF. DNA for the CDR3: TGTGCCAGCAGCTCACAGCCGGACAGGGCCTATGGCTACACCTTC. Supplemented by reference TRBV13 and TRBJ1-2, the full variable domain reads AAGVIQSPRHLIKEKRETATLKCYPIPRHDTVYWYQQGPGQDPQFLISFYEKMQSDKGSIPDRFSAQQFSDYHSELNMSSLELGDSALYFCASSSQPDRAYGYTFGSGTRLTVV.

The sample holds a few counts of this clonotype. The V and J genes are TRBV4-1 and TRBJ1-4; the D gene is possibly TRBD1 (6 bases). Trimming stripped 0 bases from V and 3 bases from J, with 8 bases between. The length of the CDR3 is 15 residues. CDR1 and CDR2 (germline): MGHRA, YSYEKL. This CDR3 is CASSQEQGPNEKLFF. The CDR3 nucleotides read TGCGCCAGCAGCCAAGAACAGGGCCCTAATGAAAAACTGTTTTTT.

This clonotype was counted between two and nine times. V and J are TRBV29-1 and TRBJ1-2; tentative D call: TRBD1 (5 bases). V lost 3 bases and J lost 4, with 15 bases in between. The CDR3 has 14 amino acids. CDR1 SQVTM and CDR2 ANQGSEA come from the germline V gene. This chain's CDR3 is CSVDEGAPSYGYTF. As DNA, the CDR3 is TGCAGCGTTGATGAAGGGGCCCCCTCCTATGGCTACACCTTC.

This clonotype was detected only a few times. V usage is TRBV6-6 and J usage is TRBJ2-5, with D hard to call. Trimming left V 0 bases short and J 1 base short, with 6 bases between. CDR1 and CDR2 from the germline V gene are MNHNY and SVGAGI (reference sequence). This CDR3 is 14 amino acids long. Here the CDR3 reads CASSYSYAQETQYF. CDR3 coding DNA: TGTGCCAGCAGTTACTCCTACGCCCAAGAGACCCAGTACTTC.

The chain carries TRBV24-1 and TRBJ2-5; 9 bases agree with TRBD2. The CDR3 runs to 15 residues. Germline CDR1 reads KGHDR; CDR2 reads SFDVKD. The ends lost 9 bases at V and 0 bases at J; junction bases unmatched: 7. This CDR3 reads CATRAGGLYQETQYF. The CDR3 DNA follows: TGTGCCACCCGGGCGGGGGGGCTTTACCAAGAGACCCAGTACTTC.

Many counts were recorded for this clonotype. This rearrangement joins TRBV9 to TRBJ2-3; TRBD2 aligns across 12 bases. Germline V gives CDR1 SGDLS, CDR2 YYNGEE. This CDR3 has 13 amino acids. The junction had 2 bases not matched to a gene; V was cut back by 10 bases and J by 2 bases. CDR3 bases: TGTGCCTCTAGCGGGGGGGACACAGATACGCAGTATTTT. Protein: CASSGGDTDTQYF. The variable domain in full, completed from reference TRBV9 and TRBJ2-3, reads DSGVTQTPKHLITATGQRVTLRCSPRSGDLSVYWYQQSLDQGLQFLIQYYNGEERAKGNILERFSAQQFPDLHSELNLSSLELGDSALYFCASSGGDTDTQYFGPGTRLTVL.

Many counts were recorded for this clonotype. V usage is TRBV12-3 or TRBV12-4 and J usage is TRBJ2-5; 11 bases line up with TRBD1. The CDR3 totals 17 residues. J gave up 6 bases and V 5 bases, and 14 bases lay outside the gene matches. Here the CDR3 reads CASSPGQGASVLKTQYF. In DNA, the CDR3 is TGTGCCAGCAGTCCTGGACAGGGGGCCTCCGTTTTGAAGACCCAGTACTTC.

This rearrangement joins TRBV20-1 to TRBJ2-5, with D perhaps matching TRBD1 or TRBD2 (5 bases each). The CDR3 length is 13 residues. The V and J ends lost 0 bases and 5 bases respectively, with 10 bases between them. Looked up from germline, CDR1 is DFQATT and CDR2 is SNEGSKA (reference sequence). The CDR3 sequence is CSARDPGRETQYF. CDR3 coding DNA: TGCAGTGCTAGAGATCCGGGACGGGAGACCCAGTACTTC.

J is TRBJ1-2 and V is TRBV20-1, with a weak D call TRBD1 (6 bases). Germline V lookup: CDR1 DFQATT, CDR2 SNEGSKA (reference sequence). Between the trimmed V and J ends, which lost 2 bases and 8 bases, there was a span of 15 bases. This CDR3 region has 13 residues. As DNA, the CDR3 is TGCAGTGCTAGAATCGAACAGGGAGACGGCTACACCTTC. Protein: CSARIEQGDGYTF.

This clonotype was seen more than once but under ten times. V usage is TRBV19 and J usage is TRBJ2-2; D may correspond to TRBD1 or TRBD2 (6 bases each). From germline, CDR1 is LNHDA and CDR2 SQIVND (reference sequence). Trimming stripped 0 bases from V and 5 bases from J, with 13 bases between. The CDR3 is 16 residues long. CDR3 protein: CASSIDGGQWTGELFF. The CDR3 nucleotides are TGTGCCAGTAGTATAGATGGGGGGCAGTGGACCGGGGAGCTGTTTTTT.

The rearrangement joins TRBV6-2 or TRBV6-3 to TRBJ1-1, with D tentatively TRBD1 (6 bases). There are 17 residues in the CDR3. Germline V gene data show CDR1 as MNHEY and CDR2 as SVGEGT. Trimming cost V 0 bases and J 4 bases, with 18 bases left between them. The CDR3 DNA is TGTGCCAGCAGTTACTCCTCAGGGGCCAGTGGGCGCACTGAAGCTTTCTTT. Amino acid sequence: CASSYSSGASGRTEAFF.

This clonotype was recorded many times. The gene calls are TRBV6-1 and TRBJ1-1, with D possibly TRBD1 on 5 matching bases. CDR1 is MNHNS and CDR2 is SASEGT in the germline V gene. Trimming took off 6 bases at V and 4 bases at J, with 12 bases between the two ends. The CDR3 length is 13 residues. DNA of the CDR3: TGTGCCAGCAGATCGACAGAGGGCACTGAAGCTTTCTTT. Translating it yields CASRSTEGTEAFF.

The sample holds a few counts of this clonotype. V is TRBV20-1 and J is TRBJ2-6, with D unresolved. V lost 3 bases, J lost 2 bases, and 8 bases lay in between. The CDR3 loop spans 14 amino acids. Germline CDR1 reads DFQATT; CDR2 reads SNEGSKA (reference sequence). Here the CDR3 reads CSARGRAGANVLTF. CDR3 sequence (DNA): TGCAGTGCTAGGGGCCGGGCTGGGGCCAACGTCCTGACTTTC.

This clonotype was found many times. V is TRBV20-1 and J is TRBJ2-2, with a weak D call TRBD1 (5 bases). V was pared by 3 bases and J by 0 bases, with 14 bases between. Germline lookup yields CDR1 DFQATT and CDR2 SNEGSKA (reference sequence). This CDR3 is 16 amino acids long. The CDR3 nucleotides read TGCAGTGCTAGTTCCCCCAGGGTGCCGAACACCGGGGAGCTGTTTTTT. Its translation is CSASSPRVPNTGELFF.

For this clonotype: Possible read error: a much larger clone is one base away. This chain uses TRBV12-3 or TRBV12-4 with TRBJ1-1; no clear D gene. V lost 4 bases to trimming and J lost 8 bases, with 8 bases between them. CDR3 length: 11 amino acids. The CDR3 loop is CASSSSVEAFF. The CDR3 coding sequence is TGTGCCAGCAGTTCCAGTGTGGAAGCTTTCTTT.

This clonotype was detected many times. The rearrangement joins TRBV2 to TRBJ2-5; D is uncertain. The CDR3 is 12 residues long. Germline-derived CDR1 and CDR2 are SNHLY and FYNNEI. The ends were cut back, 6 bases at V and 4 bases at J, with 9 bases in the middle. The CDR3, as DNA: TGTGCCAGCAGGAGAGAGGCAGAGACCCAGTACTTC. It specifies CASRREAETQYF.

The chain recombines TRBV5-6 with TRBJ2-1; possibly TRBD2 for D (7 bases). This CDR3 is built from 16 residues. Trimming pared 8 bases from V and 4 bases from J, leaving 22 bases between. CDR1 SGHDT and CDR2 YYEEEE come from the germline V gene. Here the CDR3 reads CASLPERGGIYNEQFF. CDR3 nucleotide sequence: TGTGCCAGTCTCCCTGAGAGGGGGGGGATATACAATGAGCAGTTCTTC. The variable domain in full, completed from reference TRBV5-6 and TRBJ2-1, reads DAGVTQSPTHLIKTRGQQVTLRCSPKSGHDTVSWYQQALGQGPQFIFQYYEEEERQRGNFPDRFSGHQFPNYSSELNVNALLLGDSALYLCASLPERGGIYNEQFFGPGTRLTVL.

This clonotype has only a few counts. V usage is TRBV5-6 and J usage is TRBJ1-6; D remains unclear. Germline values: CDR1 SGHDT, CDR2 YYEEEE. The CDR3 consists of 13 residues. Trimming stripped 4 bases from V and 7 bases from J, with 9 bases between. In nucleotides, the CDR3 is TGTGCCAGCAGCCGTTGGATAAATTCACCCCTCCACTTT. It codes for CASSRWINSPLHF.

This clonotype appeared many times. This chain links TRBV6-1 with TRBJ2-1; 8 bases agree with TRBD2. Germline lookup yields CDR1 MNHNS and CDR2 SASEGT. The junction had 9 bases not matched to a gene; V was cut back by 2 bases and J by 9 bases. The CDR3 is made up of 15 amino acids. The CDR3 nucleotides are TGTGCCAGCAGTGAATCGAGGGCGGGGGGACTTGAGCAGTTCTTC. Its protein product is CASSESRAGGLEQFF.

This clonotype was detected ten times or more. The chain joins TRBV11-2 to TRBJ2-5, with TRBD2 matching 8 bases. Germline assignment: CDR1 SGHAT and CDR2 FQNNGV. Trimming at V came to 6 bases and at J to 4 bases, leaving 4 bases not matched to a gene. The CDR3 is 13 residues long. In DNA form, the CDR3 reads TGTGCCAGCAGACCTACTAGCGGAGAGACCCAGTACTTC. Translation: CASRPTSGETQYF.

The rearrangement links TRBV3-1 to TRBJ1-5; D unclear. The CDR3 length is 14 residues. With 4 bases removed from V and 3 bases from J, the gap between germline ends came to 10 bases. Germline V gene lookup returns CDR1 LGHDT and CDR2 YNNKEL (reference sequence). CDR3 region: CASSLRVLNQPQHF. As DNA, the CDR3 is TGTGCCAGCAGCCTAAGGGTCCTCAATCAGCCCCAGCATTTT.

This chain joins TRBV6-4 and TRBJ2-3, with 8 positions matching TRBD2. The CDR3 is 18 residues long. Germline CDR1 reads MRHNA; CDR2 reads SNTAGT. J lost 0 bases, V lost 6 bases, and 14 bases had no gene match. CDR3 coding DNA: TGTGCCAGCAGCGAAACATTTTCTAGCGGGCCTAGCACAGATACGCAGTATTTT. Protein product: CASSETFSSGPSTDTQYF.

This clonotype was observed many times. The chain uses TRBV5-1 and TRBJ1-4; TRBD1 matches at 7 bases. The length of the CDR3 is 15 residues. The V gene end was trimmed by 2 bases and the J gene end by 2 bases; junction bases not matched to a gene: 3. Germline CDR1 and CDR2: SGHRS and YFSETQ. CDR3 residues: CASSLRGPTNEKLFF. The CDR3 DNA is TGCGCCAGCAGCTTAAGGGGGCCGACTAATGAAAAACTGTTTTTT.

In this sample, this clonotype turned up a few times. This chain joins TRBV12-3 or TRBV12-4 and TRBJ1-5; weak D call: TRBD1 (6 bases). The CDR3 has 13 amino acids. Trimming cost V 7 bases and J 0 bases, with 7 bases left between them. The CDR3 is CASKGDSNQPQHF. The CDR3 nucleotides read TGTGCCAGCAAGGGGGATAGCAATCAGCCCCAGCATTTT.